This TCR beta chain was obtained from a study of T cells in Graves' hyperthyroidism and ophthalmopathy. Using RNA transcripts as the source, TCR beta CDR3 regions were amplified. The study used the HTBI primer set for a first-round RT-PCR of the TCR CDR3. TCRdb itself ran the multiplex PCR reads through MiXCR, one entry per CDR3 protein. The sample carries hundreds of thousands of distinct CDR3 sequences, about 15% recorded once. In this sample, this clonotype turned up many times. Thyroid ultrasound, orbital computed tomography, clinical symptoms, and serum thyroxine and TRAb underpinned diagnoses. Germline assignment: CDR1 SGHAT and CDR2 FQNNGV. Trimming pared 4 bases from V and 6 bases from J, leaving 9 bases between. The CDR3 spans 13 residues.

The source is a woman aged 40 to 50 with Graves' ophthalmopathy. The sample taken for sequencing was blood. The chain combines TRBV11-2 with TRBJ2-2, with D perhaps TRBD1 (6 bases). CDR3: CASSSEGAGELFF. As DNA, the CDR3 is TGTGCCAGCAGCTCTGAGGGGGCCGGGGAGCTGTTTTTT.